One sample yielded the 14 T cell receptor beta chains listed below, sequenced in a study of technical replicates of blood from several donors (dated 2017 in TCRdb). The library relied on the immunoSEQ multiplex PCR assay. TCRdb's version of the immuneACCESS table is confined to in-frame rearrangements and falls short of the full clone set. An unresolved V gene accounts for under half of the shortfall where checked; the remainder is of unknown origin. Recorded for this sample are 75,000 to 95,000 clones; roughly 93% of them occurred a single time. The ten top clones hold 0.39% of the sample. Material: T cells isolated from PBMCs. The receptors were gathered from a human donor in good health.

This clone appeared a single time. This rearrangement joins TRBV18 to TRBJ2-7; 8 nucleotides line up with TRBD1. Germline V lookup: CDR1 KGHSH, CDR2 LQKENI. V lost 4 bases, J lost 4 bases, and 12 bases stayed unmatched. The CDR3 length is 16 residues. CDR3: CASSLGTGRTDYEQYF. The CDR3, as DNA: TGTGCCAGCTCACTGGGGACAGGACGAACGGATTACGAGCAGTACTTC.

The rearrangement uses TRBV5-6 and TRBJ2-3; TRBD2 agrees at 8 bases. V trimming: 0 bases; J trimming: 6 bases; junction bases outside the gene matches: 3. The CDR3 is 14 amino acids. Germline CDR1 and CDR2: SGHDT and YYEEEE. CDR3 amino acids: CASSLAAGEDTQYF. The DNA of the CDR3 is TGTGCCAGCAGCTTGGCAGCGGGAGAGGATACGCAGTATTTT.

The V call is TRBV9, the J call TRBJ1-2, with 9 bases that match TRBD1. CDR3 length: 15 residues. The germline CDR1 and CDR2 sequences are SGDLS and YYNGEE. J lost 4 bases, V lost 1 base, and 5 bases had no gene match. The CDR3 loop reads CASSVTGTGPYGYTF. In DNA, the CDR3 is TGTGCCAGCAGCGTAACAGGGACAGGGCCCTATGGCTACACCTTC.

This chain links TRBV30 with TRBJ2-1; D is unclear. From germline, CDR1 is GTSNPN and CDR2 SVGIG (reference sequence). V lost 0 bases and J 4 bases, leaving 4 bases between the germline ends. This CDR3 has 12 residues. CDR3 region: CAWSVAYNEQFF. CDR3 nucleotides: TGTGCCTGGAGTGTCGCGTACAATGAGCAGTTCTTC.

The chain is built from TRBV5-1 and TRBJ2-3; TRBD2 matches at 7 bases. V lost 3 bases, J lost 2 bases, and 6 bases stayed unmatched. The CDR3 loop spans 15 amino acids. Germline lookup yields CDR1 SGHRS and CDR2 YFSETQ. The CDR3: CASSSLAVDTDTQYF. CDR3 nucleotide sequence: TGCGCCAGCAGCTCCCTAGCGGTGGACACAGATACGCAGTATTTT.

The chain carries TRBV29-1 and TRBJ1-1; D gene ambiguous. The CDR3 is made up of 16 amino acids. V was clipped by 6 bases and J by 0 bases, with 20 bases between them. The germline CDR1 and CDR2 sequences are SQVTM and ANQGSEA. The CDR3: CSVERNAREMNTEAFF. CDR3 in DNA: TGCAGCGTCGAGAGGAACGCTCGGGAGATGAACACTGAAGCTTTCTTT.

The chain combines TRBV19 with TRBJ2-1, with 11 bases fitting TRBD2. This CDR3 spans 13 amino acids. V lost 11 bases and J lost 4; bases outside the gene matches: 4. The V gene's germline CDR1 is LNHDA and CDR2 SQIVND (reference sequence). The CDR3 loop reads CASGTSGYNEQFF. The DNA for the CDR3 is TGTGCCTCGGGGACTAGCGGTTACAATGAGCAGTTCTTC.

The chain recombines TRBV5-6 with TRBJ2-7; 12 nucleotides line up with TRBD2. Germline V lookup: CDR1 SGHDT, CDR2 YYEEEE. This CDR3 spans 16 amino acids. V shed 4 bases and J 4 bases; nucleotides not matched to a gene: 9. The CDR3 reads CASSPRLAGAIYEQYF. The CDR3 DNA sequence: TGTGCCAGCAGCCCCAGACTAGCGGGAGCCATTTACGAGCAGTACTTC.

The genes are TRBV29-1 and TRBJ2-5, with a weak D call TRBD1 (5 bases). Germline loops: CDR1 SQVTM, CDR2 ANQGSEA. The CDR3 is made up of 13 amino acids. V shed 4 bases and J shed 2 bases, with 11 bases lying between them. In DNA, the CDR3 is TGCAGCGTTGGGCCAGGACAACAAGAGACCCAGTACTTC. Protein: CSVGPGQQETQYF.

This CDR3 reads CASSQDVAGYYNEQFF. The CDR3 DNA is TGTGCCAGCAGCCAAGATGTGGCAGGGTACTACAATGAGCAGTTCTTC. V and J are TRBV4-2 and TRBJ2-1, with a possible D match to TRBD1 (5 bases). Germline CDR1 and CDR2: LGHNA and YNFKEQ. The CDR3 has 16 amino acids. Trimming removed 0 bases at V and 3 bases at J, with 12 bases between.

The chain joins TRBV27 to TRBJ2-7; unclear D gene. CDR3 size: 13 residues. The V end lost 2 bases, the J end lost 6 bases, and 11 bases lay between the germline ends. CDR1 and CDR2 (germline): MNHEY, SMNVEV (reference sequence). CDR3 in DNA: TGTGCCAGCAGTTTAAGGCAGAGAGGCGAGCAGTACTTC. It codes for CASSLRQRGEQYF.

CDR3 protein: CASSEGQRYEQYF. The CDR3 coding sequence is TGTGCCAGCAGTGAAGGGCAACGCTACGAGCAGTACTTC. The genes are TRBV6-1 and TRBJ2-7; no clear D. Germline values: CDR1 MNHNS, CDR2 SASEGT. The CDR3 extends over 13 amino acids. The ends were cut back, 1 base at V and 3 bases at J, with 7 bases in the middle.

This chain connects TRBV2 to TRBJ2-3; D may be TRBD1 (5 bases). The CDR3 is made up of 12 amino acids. V gave up 7 bases and J gave up 6 bases, with 11 bases separating them. Germline V gives CDR1 SNHLY, CDR2 FYNNEI. Here the CDR3 reads CASTQGADTQYF. CDR3 sequence (DNA): TGTGCCAGCACTCAAGGGGCGGATACGCAGTATTTT.

The chain links TRBV28 to TRBJ2-1; D might be TRBD2 (6 bases). CDR1 is MDHEN and CDR2 is SYDVKM in the germline V gene. Trimming took off 10 bases at V and 10 bases at J, with 23 bases between the two ends. The length of the CDR3 is 14 residues. The CDR3 DNA reads TGTGCCACGGAACGGGACTCCGGCAGAGCGGAGCAGTTCTTC. Translating gives CATERDSGRAEQFF. Looking up the rest from reference TRBV28 and TRBJ2-1 gives the full variable domain: DVKVTQSSRYLVKRTGEKVFLECVQDMDHENMFWYRQDPGLGLRLIYFSYDVKMKEKGDIPEGYSVSREKKERFSLILESASTNQTSMYLCATERDSGRAEQFFGPGTRLTVL.